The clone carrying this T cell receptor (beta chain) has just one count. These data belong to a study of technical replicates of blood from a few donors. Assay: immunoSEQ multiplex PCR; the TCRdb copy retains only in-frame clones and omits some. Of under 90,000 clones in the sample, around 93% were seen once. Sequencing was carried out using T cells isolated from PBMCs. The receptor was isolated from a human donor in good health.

The CDR3 DNA sequence: TGTGCCAGCAGCTCTACAGGGGGCGTTGGAAAAGCTTTCTTT. It specifies CASSSTGGVGKAFF. This rearrangement joins TRBV5-4 to TRBJ1-1, with 9 bases lining up with TRBD1. Per germline, CDR1 SGHNT and CDR2 YYREEE (reference sequence). The CDR3 length is 14 residues. V was pared by 3 bases and J by 9 bases, with 9 bases of the junction left unmatched.